Each of the 10 T cell receptor beta chains below was sequenced from the same sample in a study of blood T cell repertoires in COVID-19. Profiling relied on immunoSEQ multiplex PCR, and the TCRdb table lists in-frame clones only, not all of them. The table records tens of thousands of clones, 89% of them present only once. Sequenced input: peripheral blood. The receptors here all came from a man between 65 and 80 years old with active or convalescent COVID-19.

The rearrangement links TRBV30 to TRBJ1-3, with D possibly being TRBD1 (5 bases). This CDR3 contains 15 residues. CDR1 and CDR2 from the germline V gene are GTSNPN and SVGIG (reference sequence). V shed 0 bases and J shed 2 bases, with 11 bases lying between them. CDR3 loop: CAWSVGRAPGNTIYF. The CDR3 DNA is TGTGCCTGGAGTGTCGGCAGGGCCCCTGGAAACACCATATATTTT.

The V and J genes are TRBV7-9 and TRBJ2-7; TRBD1 aligns across 7 bases. This CDR3 region has 14 residues. J gave up 2 bases and V 5 bases, and 6 bases lay outside the gene matches. Per the germline V gene, CDR1 is SEHNR and CDR2 is FQNEAQ (reference sequence). The CDR3 protein is CASSRQGGAYEQYF. CDR3 DNA sequence: TGTGCCAGCAGCCGCCAAGGGGGCGCCTACGAGCAGTACTTC.

CDR3 region: CASSLGGAATNEKLFF. CDR3 sequence (DNA): TGTGCCAGCAGCTTAGGGGGGGCAGCTACTAATGAAAAACTGTTTTTT. The chain uses TRBV5-6 and TRBJ1-4; D perhaps matches TRBD1 (6 bases). The CDR3 length is 16 residues. Germline V gene lookup returns CDR1 SGHDT and CDR2 YYEEEE. V lost 2 bases and J lost 2, with 13 bases in between. Full variable domain (outside the CDR3, taken from reference TRBV5-6 and TRBJ1-4): DAGVTQSPTHLIKTRGQQVTLRCSPKSGHDTVSWYQQALGQGPQFIFQYYEEEERQRGNFPDRFSGHQFPNYSSELNVNALLLGDSALYLCASSLGGAATNEKLFFGSGTQLSVL.

This sequence joins TRBV7-8 and TRBJ1-6; 8 nucleotides match TRBD1. Germline CDR1 and CDR2: SGHVS and FQNEAQ. Unmatched junction bases numbered 7, after V lost 5 bases and J lost 7 bases. CDR3 length: 15 residues. The CDR3 DNA is TGTGCCAGCAGCCCCCGGACAGGGTGGAATTCACCCCTCCACTTT. Protein product: CASSPRTGWNSPLHF.

This clone has only a few counts. The rearrangement links TRBV6-4 to TRBJ2-3; 8 nucleotides match TRBD2. Trimming at V came to 2 bases and at J to 4 bases, leaving 8 bases not matched to a gene. Germline V lookup: CDR1 MRHNA, CDR2 SNTAGT. The CDR3 has 16 amino acids. CDR3 residues: CASSDEAGGGSDTQYF. The CDR3 nucleotides are TGTGCCAGCAGTGACGAGGCGGGGGGCGGTTCAGATACGCAGTATTTT.

The chain combines TRBV19 with TRBJ2-1; TRBD1 agrees at 8 bases. CDR3 size: 14 residues. After removal of 6 bases from V and 5 bases from J, the junction contained 6 bases not matched to a gene. From germline, CDR1 is LNHDA and CDR2 SQIVND (reference sequence). The CDR3 loop is CASRFDRGHNEQFF. The CDR3 DNA reads TGTGCCAGTAGATTCGACAGGGGTCACAATGAGCAGTTCTTC.

This chain connects TRBV10-1 to TRBJ2-1, with 7 bases matching TRBD2. In germline, CDR1 is WNHNN, CDR2 SYGVQD (reference sequence). V dropped 4 bases and J dropped 10; count of bases not matched to a gene: 1. This CDR3 is 11 amino acids long. The CDR3 here is CASSVGGEQFF. CDR3 coding DNA: TGCGCCAGCAGTGTCGGGGGGGAGCAGTTCTTC.

The rearrangement uses TRBV6-2 or TRBV6-3 and TRBJ1-5; tentatively, D is TRBD1 (5 bases). This CDR3 is 14 amino acids long. Germline CDR1 MNHEY, CDR2 SVGEGT. Trimming took 4 bases from V and 9 from J, leaving 16 bases between them. The CDR3 loop is CASSSSRGLWPQHF. CDR3 nucleotide sequence: TGTGCCAGCAGTTCCTCCCGGGGGTTATGGCCCCAGCATTTT.

This clone was counted only a few times. The chain recombines TRBV30 with TRBJ2-5; no reliable D call. The CDR3 totals 13 residues. Germline-derived CDR1 and CDR2 are GTSNPN and SVGIG (reference sequence). V lost 7 bases and J lost 1, with 13 bases in between. This chain's CDR3 is CAYARSFQETQYF. CDR3 coding DNA: TGTGCCTACGCCCGGTCGTTCCAAGAGACCCAGTACTTC.

This clone is a singleton in its sample. The chain joins TRBV2 to TRBJ2-3, with D possibly being TRBD1 (6 bases). Trimming pared 7 bases from V and 3 bases from J, leaving 8 bases between. From germline, CDR1 is SNHLY and CDR2 FYNNEI. This CDR3 has 12 residues. The CDR3: CASKGETDTQYF. In DNA, the CDR3 is TGTGCCAGCAAGGGGGAGACAGATACGCAGTATTTT.